The rows below give T cell receptor beta chains drawn from one sample of a study of shared clonotypes between healthy human individuals. Only in-frame clones appear in the TCRdb table, and some are missing; sequencing was by immunoSEQ multiplex PCR. The data contain 2 million to 2.5 million clones, just over 90% of them seen just once; the ten biggest clones take up 0.39%. Sequenced: naive CD4+ T cells from PBMCs. These TCRs come from a man younger than 30 in good health. Some clones in this sample may be carry-over from other donors' samples. Both conserved end residues are part of each CDR3. Each record gives: V gene, clone size, D gene, J gene, CDR3 DNA, CDR3 protein. The D gene is left open where the match is weak. Expanded clones are given a class, and other clones once, few, many or no size at all.

v_gene: TRBV5-6
abundance: .
d_gene: TRBD2
j_gene: TRBJ2-7
CDR3nt: TGTGCCAGCAGCTTGGCTAGCGGGGCCCCGTACGAGCAGTACTTC
CDR3aa: CASSLASGAPYEQYF

v_gene: TRBV7-3
abundance: .
d_gene: TRBD2
j_gene: TRBJ2-2
CDR3nt: TGTGCCAGCAGCTTACTAGCGGGGAGGACCGGGGAGCTGTTTTTT
CDR3aa: CASSLLAGRTGELFF

v_gene: TRBV11-2
abundance: .
d_gene: .
j_gene: TRBJ2-7
CDR3nt: TGTGCCAGCAGCCCTACCGGGACCTTCGCCTACGAGCAGTACTTC
CDR3aa: CASSPTGTFAYEQYF

v_gene: TRBV11-1
abundance: .
d_gene: TRBD2
j_gene: TRBJ2-1
CDR3nt: TGTGCCAGCAGCCCTCGTACGACTAGCGGGAGGGCCTTTTATGAGCAGTTCTTC
CDR3aa: CASSPRTTSGRAFYEQFF

v_gene: TRBV11-2
abundance: .
d_gene: .
j_gene: TRBJ2-2
CDR3nt: TGTGCCAGCAGCTTCCGAAGCGGTTACACCGGGGAGCTGTTTTTT
CDR3aa: CASSFRSGYTGELFF

v_gene: TRBV2
abundance: .
d_gene: TRBD1
j_gene: TRBJ2-7
CDR3nt: TGTGCCAGCAGTGCGGAGACAGGGGGCAATGAGCAGTACTTC
CDR3aa: CASSAETGGNEQYF

v_gene: TRBV19
abundance: .
d_gene: .
j_gene: TRBJ1-1
CDR3nt: TGTGCCAGTAGTAACGGGCGCCAAGGGAACACTGAAGCTTTCTTT
CDR3aa: CASSNGRQGNTEAFF

v_gene: TRBV7-9
abundance: .
d_gene: .
j_gene: TRBJ1-4
CDR3nt: TGTGCCAGCAGCCGTCCCTCTGGTGAAAAACTGTTTTTT
CDR3aa: CASSRPSGEKLFF

v_gene: TRBV28
abundance: .
d_gene: TRBD1
j_gene: TRBJ2-5
CDR3nt: TGTGCCAGCAGTAGGAGACAGGGGAGAGGAGAGACCCAGTACTTC
CDR3aa: CASSRRQGRGETQYF

v_gene: TRBV29-1
abundance: .
d_gene: .
j_gene: TRBJ1-1
CDR3nt: TGCAGCGCCCGATCGACATTTGACACTGAAGCTTTCTTT
CDR3aa: CSARSTFDTEAFF

v_gene: TRBV7-2
abundance: .
d_gene: .
j_gene: TRBJ1-1
CDR3nt: TGTGCCAGCACCGGACAGCTGAACACTGAAGCTTTCTTT
CDR3aa: CASTGQLNTEAFF

v_gene: TRBV30
abundance: .
d_gene: .
j_gene: TRBJ2-7
CDR3nt: TGTGCCTGGAGTGTAGGGGTCGAGCAGTACTTC
CDR3aa: CAWSVGVEQYF

v_gene: TRBV11-3
abundance: .
d_gene: .
j_gene: TRBJ2-1
CDR3nt: TGTGCCAGCAGCTTAAGTGTAGGGCGGCCCGCCTCCGGGGAGCAGTTCTTC
CDR3aa: CASSLSVGRPASGEQFF

v_gene: TRBV21-1
abundance: .
d_gene: .
j_gene: TRBJ1-1
CDR3nt: TGTGCCAGCAGCAATAAAATCCGGGGGTACACTGAAGCTTTCTTT
CDR3aa: CASSNKIRGYTEAFF

v_gene: TRBV19
abundance: .
d_gene: .
j_gene: TRBJ1-2
CDR3nt: TGTGCCAGTAGTATTAGGCTAAACTCTGGCTACACCTTC
CDR3aa: CASSIRLNSGYTF

v_gene: TRBV6-5
abundance: .
d_gene: .
j_gene: TRBJ2-7
CDR3nt: TGTGCCAGCCGCTCCTCAGGGGACCCTCGATACGAGCAGTACTTC
CDR3aa: CASRSSGDPRYEQYF

v_gene: TRBV7-9
abundance: .
d_gene: .
j_gene: TRBJ2-1
CDR3nt: TGTGCCAGCAGCTTCGACACCTACAATGAGCAGTTCTTC
CDR3aa: CASSFDTYNEQFF

v_gene: TRBV7-9
abundance: few
d_gene: .
j_gene: TRBJ1-2
CDR3nt: TGTGCCAGCAGCTTCACAGGGCTCTATGGCTACACCTTC
CDR3aa: CASSFTGLYGYTF

v_gene: TRBV6-6
abundance: .
d_gene: TRBD1
j_gene: TRBJ1-1
CDR3nt: TGTGCCAGCAGAAACCCGGACAGGGTTGGGACTGAAGCTTTCTTT
CDR3aa: CASRNPDRVGTEAFF

v_gene: TRBV7-9
abundance: .
d_gene: TRBD1
j_gene: TRBJ2-6
CDR3nt: TGTGCCAGCAGCTTTCGACAGGGGCTGGCGCGAGGTAATAGCGTCCTGACTTTC
CDR3aa: CASSFRQGLARGNSVLTF

v_gene: TRBV4-1
abundance: .
d_gene: .
j_gene: TRBJ2-7
CDR3nt: TGCGCCAGCAGCCAAGTGGGGGGTACCTACGAGCAGTACTTC
CDR3aa: CASSQVGGTYEQYF

v_gene: TRBV9
abundance: .
d_gene: .
j_gene: TRBJ2-2
CDR3nt: TGTGCCAGCAGCCCGAGGGGCCAGAACACCGGGGAGCTGTTTTTT
CDR3aa: CASSPRGQNTGELFF

v_gene: TRBV30
abundance: .
d_gene: TRBD1
j_gene: TRBJ1-2
CDR3nt: TGTGCCTCTGGGCTGGGACAGCCTTTTTATGGCTACACCTTC
CDR3aa: CASGLGQPFYGYTF

v_gene: TRBV6-1
abundance: .
d_gene: .
j_gene: TRBJ1-5
CDR3nt: TGTGCCAGCAGTGAAGCCGGGGGAGATCAGCCCCAGCATTTT
CDR3aa: CASSEAGGDQPQHF

v_gene: TRBV6-6
abundance: .
d_gene: TRBD2
j_gene: TRBJ2-1
CDR3nt: TGTGCCAGCAGGGTCGCTAGCGGGAGGTACAATGAGCAGTTCTTC
CDR3aa: CASRVASGRYNEQFF

v_gene: TRBV30
abundance: .
d_gene: .
j_gene: TRBJ1-1
CDR3nt: TGTGCCTGGAGTGAACCCGGGAAGGTGAACACTGAAGCTTTCTTT
CDR3aa: CAWSEPGKVNTEAFF

v_gene: TRBV28
abundance: .
d_gene: TRBD2
j_gene: TRBJ2-3
CDR3nt: TGTGCCAGTAAAGCGGGAGATCCCAAGGATACGCAGTATTTT
CDR3aa: CASKAGDPKDTQYF

v_gene: TRBV6-1
abundance: .
d_gene: .
j_gene: TRBJ1-1
CDR3nt: TGTGCCAGCAGTGAGGGCAGAGTAATGAACACTGAAGCTTTCTTT
CDR3aa: CASSEGRVMNTEAFF

v_gene: TRBV19
abundance: .
d_gene: .
j_gene: TRBJ1-2
CDR3nt: TGTGCCAGTAGACAAAGAGCTAACTATGGCTACACCTTC
CDR3aa: CASRQRANYGYTF

v_gene: TRBV21-1
abundance: .
d_gene: .
j_gene: TRBJ2-7
CDR3nt: TGTGCCAGCAGAGCATACTACGAGCAGTACTTC
CDR3aa: CASRAYYEQYF

v_gene: TRBV11-2
abundance: once
d_gene: .
j_gene: TRBJ2-2
CDR3nt: TGTGCCAGCAGCTTAGTCCCGGCGACCGGGGAGCTGTTTTTT
CDR3aa: CASSLVPATGELFF

v_gene: TRBV5-4
abundance: .
d_gene: TRBD1
j_gene: TRBJ2-2
CDR3nt: TGTGCCAGCAGCGGGACAGGGGGCAATGTCGGGGAGCTGTTTTTT
CDR3aa: CASSGTGGNVGELFF

v_gene: TRBV15
abundance: .
d_gene: .
j_gene: TRBJ1-2
CDR3nt: TGTGCCACCAGCAGAGCTTCCCGAGACTATGGCTACACCTTC
CDR3aa: CATSRASRDYGYTF

v_gene: TRBV7-9
abundance: .
d_gene: .
j_gene: TRBJ1-5
CDR3nt: TGTGCCAGCAGCTTAACCCCAAAGGGTCAGCCCCAGCATTTT
CDR3aa: CASSLTPKGQPQHF

v_gene: TRBV6-1
abundance: .
d_gene: TRBD1
j_gene: TRBJ1-4
CDR3nt: TGTGCCAGCAGTGAATTCGCCGCCGGGACAGGGGGTGAAAAACTGTTTTTT
CDR3aa: CASSEFAAGTGGEKLFF

v_gene: TRBV9
abundance: once
d_gene: .
j_gene: TRBJ1-2
CDR3nt: TGTGCCAGCAGCGTTCGGGCTTCATGGGGCTACACCTTC
CDR3aa: CASSVRASWGYTF

v_gene: TRBV28
abundance: .
d_gene: .
j_gene: TRBJ1-1
CDR3nt: TGTGCCAGCAGCCTATCAGGCTTAAACACTGAAGCTTTCTTT
CDR3aa: CASSLSGLNTEAFF

v_gene: TRBV30
abundance: .
d_gene: TRBD2
j_gene: TRBJ2-7
CDR3nt: TGTGCCTGTTTAGCGGGAGAAGACGAGCAGTACTTC
CDR3aa: CACLAGEDEQYF

v_gene: TRBV27
abundance: .
d_gene: .
j_gene: TRBJ1-1
CDR3nt: TGTGCCAGCAGTTTAGGTGAGCGGGGGGCGCGGGGTACTGAAGCTTTCTTT
CDR3aa: CASSLGERGARGTEAFF

v_gene: TRBV28
abundance: .
d_gene: .
j_gene: TRBJ2-1
CDR3nt: TGTGCCAGCAGTACAGTTTACAATGAGCAGTTCTTC
CDR3aa: CASSTVYNEQFF

v_gene: TRBV5-1
abundance: .
d_gene: .
j_gene: TRBJ2-2
CDR3nt: TGCGCCAGCAGCTTGGAAGGGAACTCCGGGGAGCTGTTTTTT
CDR3aa: CASSLEGNSGELFF

v_gene: TRBV5-4
abundance: .
d_gene: TRBD1
j_gene: TRBJ2-7
CDR3nt: TGTGCCAGCAGTCCAGGGACAGGGGGCTACGAGCAGTACTTC
CDR3aa: CASSPGTGGYEQYF

v_gene: TRBV16
abundance: .
d_gene: .
j_gene: TRBJ1-3
CDR3nt: TGTGCCAGCAGAAGAACAGGGTCTGGAAACACCATATATTTT
CDR3aa: CASRRTGSGNTIYF

v_gene: TRBV7-2
abundance: .
d_gene: .
j_gene: TRBJ2-1
CDR3nt: TGTGCCAGCAGCCTACTGCCGGGGCGGGAGCAGTTCTTC
CDR3aa: CASSLLPGREQFF

v_gene: TRBV28
abundance: .
d_gene: .
j_gene: TRBJ1-2
CDR3nt: TGTGCCAGCGGAAAGGACTATGGCTACACCTTC
CDR3aa: CASGKDYGYTF

v_gene: TRBV11-2
abundance: .
d_gene: TRBD2
j_gene: TRBJ2-1
CDR3nt: TGTGCCAGCAGCCCCGGGACTAGAGGCAATGAGCAGTTCTTC
CDR3aa: CASSPGTRGNEQFF

v_gene: TRBV18
abundance: .
d_gene: .
j_gene: TRBJ2-3
CDR3nt: TGTGCCAGCTCACACCAGGAGACCACAGATACGCAGTATTTT
CDR3aa: CASSHQETTDTQYF

v_gene: TRBV4-1
abundance: .
d_gene: .
j_gene: TRBJ2-1
CDR3nt: TGCGCCAGCAGCCAAGCTTCGGCTAGCTTTGGTGAGCAGTTCTTC
CDR3aa: CASSQASASFGEQFF

v_gene: TRBV19
abundance: .
d_gene: .
j_gene: TRBJ1-1
CDR3nt: TGTGCCAGTAGTATAAAGGTTGTCAAGGGGATAATTATGAACACTGAAGCTTTCTTT
CDR3aa: CASSIKVVKGIIMNTEAFF

v_gene: TRBV29-1
abundance: once
d_gene: TRBD1
j_gene: TRBJ2-5
CDR3nt: TGCAGCGTTGAGGGACAGTACCAAGAGACCCAGTACTTC
CDR3aa: CSVEGQYQETQYF

v_gene: TRBV4-3
abundance: .
d_gene: TRBD2
j_gene: TRBJ2-7
CDR3nt: TGCGCCAGCAGCCTACAACGGGAGGGAAGCTACGAGCAGTACTTC
CDR3aa: CASSLQREGSYEQYF

v_gene: TRBV19
abundance: .
d_gene: TRBD2
j_gene: TRBJ2-7
CDR3nt: TGTGCCAGTAGTGCCGGGACTAGCGGGGCTGGAGAGCAGTACTTC
CDR3aa: CASSAGTSGAGEQYF

v_gene: TRBV29-1
abundance: .
d_gene: .
j_gene: TRBJ2-1
CDR3nt: TGCAGCGTTGATGGCCGGAGCTCCTACAATGAGCAGTTCTTC
CDR3aa: CSVDGRSSYNEQFF

v_gene: TRBV4-3
abundance: .
d_gene: .
j_gene: TRBJ1-1
CDR3nt: TGCGCCAGCAGCCAAGATCCCCGCGGGGTCGCTTTCTTT
CDR3aa: CASSQDPRGVAFF